The present TCR beta chain was sequenced within a study of CD8 T cells in ankylosing spondylitis. Generation of TCR beta libraries employed quantitative 5'-RACE incorporating molecular barcodes. TCRdb reanalysed the 5' RACE reads using MiXCR and keeps one entry per CDR3 protein. The sample includes some 250,000 distinct CDR3 sequences, about 24% of them seen just once. General study points: It was reported that disease-linked clones were significantly enriched in matched ankylosing spondylitis synovial fluid. Eight highly homologous variants made up a TCR beta motif, and this motif appeared characteristic of ankylosing spondylitis blood. Disease-linked clones proved CD8+ and comparatively uncommon in peripheral blood.

This clonotype was seen a few times. The antigen is not known. This receptor was taken from a male donor with ankylosing spondylitis or in good health (not recorded which). The sequenced sample was blood, either unsorted or a sorted T cell fraction (not recorded which).

The CDR3 spells CASRPGQQETQYF. CDR3 DNA: TGTGCCAGCCGGCCGGGACAGCAAGAGACCCAGTACTTC. The chain is built from TRBV18 and TRBJ2-5, with 7 bases lining up with TRBD1. J was trimmed by 2 bases and V by 8 bases; bases with no gene match: 5. There are 13 residues in the CDR3. Germline V lookup: CDR1 KGHSH, CDR2 LQKENI.